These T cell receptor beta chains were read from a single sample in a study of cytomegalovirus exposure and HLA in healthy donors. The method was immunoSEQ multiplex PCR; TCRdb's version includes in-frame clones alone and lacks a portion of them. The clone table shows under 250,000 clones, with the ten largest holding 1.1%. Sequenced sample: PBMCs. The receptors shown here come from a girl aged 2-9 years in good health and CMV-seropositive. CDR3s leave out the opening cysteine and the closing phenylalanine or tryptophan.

ASSQGQGDELF TRBV4-1
ASSFTVLKREGVTYEQY TRBV5-4
ASSLGPNGYT TRBV6-1
ASSYRSINYGYT TRBV6-9
AISDKVRNQPQH TRBV10-3
ATSRDQGWGGQETQY TRBV15
ASSRVSGTTDTQY TRBV19
ASSELAEGKYEQY TRBV10-1
ASSSGGLWADTQY TRBV5-1
ASSHPSLAGTPKQY TRBV11-2
ASSFSGSDTEAF TRBV5-1
ASSVGDYGYT TRBV25-1
SATKGRGF TRBV20-1
ASSPGQGADTQY TRBV6-4
ASSSMLDSYNEQF TRBV7-8
ASSYPGSPFYEQY TRBV11-2
ASSSGTPRYEQY TRBV7-9
ASSEAPNYGYT TRBV28
ASSARTDLLMNTEAF TRBV5-1
ASSPRQGAVAGELF TRBV7-9
ASRNAGQSTDTQY TRBV6-6
ASSLDFDDRGAGKAF TRBV7-9
ASSYILAKNIQY TRBV28
ASSPQGVAGAQPYNEQF TRBV5-1
ASSLAQLAGSGELF TRBV7-9
ASSRPSDSGTDTQY TRBV7-9
ASSLPGGREYGYT TRBV28
ASRGDSGGTEAF TRBV28
SIWDRGTDTQY TRBV29-1
ASSSNGLPLVST TRBV27
ASSLVAGGMETQY TRBV11-2
ASSMGGARPRVF TRBV19
ASRGLARTYEQY TRBV28
ASNSGQGSYEQY TRBV6-5
ASSGRGTDTQY TRBV6-1
ASSAWQGTDTQY TRBV6-1
ASSFSSGTYNEQF TRBV13